The 3 T cell receptor beta chains listed next were all sequenced from one sample in a study of shared clonotypes between healthy human individuals. Assay used: immunoSEQ multiplex PCR; TCRdb lists only in-frame clones, some missing. This table has hundreds of thousands of clones, 95% to 98% appearing once. CD45RO-negative cells were positively selected for CCR7, leaving out terminally differentiated effector memory CD45RA+ cells. Sequencing input: naive CD8+ T cells sorted from blood. Source of these receptors: a man younger than 40 in good health.

The V gene is TRBV5-1, the J gene TRBJ2-1; no clear D. From germline, CDR1 is SGHRS and CDR2 YFSETQ. The CDR3 totals 13 residues. V was pared by 1 base and J by 2 bases, with 4 bases between. CDR3 DNA sequence: TGCGCCAGCAGCTTGCTTACCTACAATGAGCAGTTCTTC. As protein: CASSLLTYNEQFF.

This chain joins TRBV5-1 and TRBJ2-2; TRBD1 might be the D (5 bases). Germline V lookup: CDR1 SGHRS, CDR2 YFSETQ. V lost 5 bases, J lost 4 bases, and 15 bases lay in between. The CDR3 extends over 15 amino acids. The CDR3 DNA is TGCGCCAGCAGTCACGACGACAGCTTCACCGGGGAGCTGTTTTTT. Translating it yields CASSHDDSFTGELFF.

J is TRBJ2-1 and V is TRBV13; the match to TRBD2 covers 8 bases. The J segment lost 5 bases and the V segment lost 5 bases, leaving 8 bases of the junction unmatched. This CDR3 has 15 amino acids. Germline values: CDR1 PRHDT, CDR2 FYEKMQ (reference sequence). The CDR3 here is CASSPAGTRDNEQFF. For the CDR3, the DNA is TGTGCCAGCAGCCCCGCCGGGACTAGAGACAATGAGCAGTTCTTC.